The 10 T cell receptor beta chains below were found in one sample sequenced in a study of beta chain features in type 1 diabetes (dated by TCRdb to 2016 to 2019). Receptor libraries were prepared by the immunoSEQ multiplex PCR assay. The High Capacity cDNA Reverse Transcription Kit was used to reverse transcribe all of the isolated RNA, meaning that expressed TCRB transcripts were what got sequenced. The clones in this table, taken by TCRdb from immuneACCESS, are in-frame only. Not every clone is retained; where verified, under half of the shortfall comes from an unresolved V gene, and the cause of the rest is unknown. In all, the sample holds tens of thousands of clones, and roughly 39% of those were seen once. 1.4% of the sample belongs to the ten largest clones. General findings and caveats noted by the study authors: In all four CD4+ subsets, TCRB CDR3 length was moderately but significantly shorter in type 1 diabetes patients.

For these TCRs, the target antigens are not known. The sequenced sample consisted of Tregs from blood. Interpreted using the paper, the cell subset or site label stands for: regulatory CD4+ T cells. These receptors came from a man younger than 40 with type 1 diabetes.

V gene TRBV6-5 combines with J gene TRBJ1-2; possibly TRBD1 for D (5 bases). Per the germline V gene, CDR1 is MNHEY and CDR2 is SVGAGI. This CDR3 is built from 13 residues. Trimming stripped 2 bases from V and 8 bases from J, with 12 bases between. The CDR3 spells CASSYGRVEGYTF. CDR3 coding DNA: TGTGCCAGCAGTTACGGCAGGGTAGAGGGCTACACCTTC.

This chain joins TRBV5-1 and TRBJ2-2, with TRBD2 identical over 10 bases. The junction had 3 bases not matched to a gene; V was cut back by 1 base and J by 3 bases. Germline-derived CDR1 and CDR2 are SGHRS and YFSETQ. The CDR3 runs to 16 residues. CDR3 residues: CASSLSGRADTGELFF. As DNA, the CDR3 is TGCGCCAGCAGCTTGAGCGGGAGGGCTGACACCGGGGAGCTGTTTTTT.

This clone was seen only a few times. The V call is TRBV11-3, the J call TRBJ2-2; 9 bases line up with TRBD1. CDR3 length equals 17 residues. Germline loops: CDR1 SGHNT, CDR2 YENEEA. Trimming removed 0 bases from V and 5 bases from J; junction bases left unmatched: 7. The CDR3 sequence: CASSLDPGQGFTGELFF. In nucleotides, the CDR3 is TGTGCCAGCAGCTTAGATCCGGGACAGGGTTTTACCGGGGAGCTGTTTTTT.

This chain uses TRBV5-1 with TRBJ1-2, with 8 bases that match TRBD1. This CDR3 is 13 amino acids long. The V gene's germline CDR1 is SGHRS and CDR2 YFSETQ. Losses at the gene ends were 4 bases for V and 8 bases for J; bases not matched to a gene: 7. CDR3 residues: CASSQTGTGGYTF. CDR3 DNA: TGCGCCAGCAGCCAAACAGGGACAGGCGGCTACACCTTC.

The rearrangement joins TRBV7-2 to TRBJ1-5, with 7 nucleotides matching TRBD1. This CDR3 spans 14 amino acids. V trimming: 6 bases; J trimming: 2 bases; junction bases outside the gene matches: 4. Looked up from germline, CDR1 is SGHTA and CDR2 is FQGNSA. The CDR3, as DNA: TGTGCCAGCAGTCGACAGGGAGGCAATCAGCCCCAGCATTTT. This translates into CASSRQGGNQPQHF. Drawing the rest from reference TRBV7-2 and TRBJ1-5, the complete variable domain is GAGVSQSPSNKVTEKGKDVELRCDPISGHTALYWYRQSLGQGLEFLIYFQGNSAPDKSGLPSDRFSAERTGGSVSTLTIQRTQQEDSAVYLCASSRQGGNQPQHFGDGTRLSIL.

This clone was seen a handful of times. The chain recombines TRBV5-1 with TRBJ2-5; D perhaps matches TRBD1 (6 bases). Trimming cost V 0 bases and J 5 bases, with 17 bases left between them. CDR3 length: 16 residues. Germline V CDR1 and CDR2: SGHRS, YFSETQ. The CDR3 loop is CASSLEGDHEGETQYF. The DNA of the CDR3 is TGCGCCAGCAGCTTGGAGGGGGACCACGAGGGGGAGACCCAGTACTTC.

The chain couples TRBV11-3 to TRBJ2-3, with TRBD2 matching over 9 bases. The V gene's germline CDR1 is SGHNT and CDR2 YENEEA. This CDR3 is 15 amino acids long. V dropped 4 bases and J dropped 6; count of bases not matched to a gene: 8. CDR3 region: CASSSSGRLPDTQYF. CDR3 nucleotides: TGTGCCAGCAGCTCCAGCGGGAGGCTTCCGGATACGCAGTATTTT.

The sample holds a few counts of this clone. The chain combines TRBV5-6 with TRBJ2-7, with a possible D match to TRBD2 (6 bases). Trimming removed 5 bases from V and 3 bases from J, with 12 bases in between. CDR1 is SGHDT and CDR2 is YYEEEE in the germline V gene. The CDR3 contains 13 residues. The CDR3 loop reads CASSRRGNYEQYF. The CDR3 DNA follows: TGTGCCAGCAGTCGGAGGGGCAACTACGAGCAGTACTTC. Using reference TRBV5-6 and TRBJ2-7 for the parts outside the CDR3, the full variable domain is DAGVTQSPTHLIKTRGQQVTLRCSPKSGHDTVSWYQQALGQGPQFIFQYYEEEERQRGNFPDRFSGHQFPNYSSELNVNALLLGDSALYLCASSRRGNYEQYFGPGTRLTVT.

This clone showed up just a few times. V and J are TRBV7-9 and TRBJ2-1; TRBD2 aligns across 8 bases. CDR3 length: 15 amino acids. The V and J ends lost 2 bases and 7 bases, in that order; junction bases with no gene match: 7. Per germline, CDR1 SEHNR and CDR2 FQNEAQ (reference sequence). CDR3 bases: TGTGCCAGCAGCTTACCGGGACTAGTAACTAATGAGCAGTTCTTC. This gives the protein CASSLPGLVTNEQFF. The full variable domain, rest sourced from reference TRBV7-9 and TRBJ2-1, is DTGVSQNPRHKITKRGQNVTFRCDPISEHNRLYWYRQTLGQGPEFLTYFQNEAQLEKSRLLSDRFSAERPKGSFSTLEIQRTEQGDSAMYLCASSLPGLVTNEQFFGPGTRLTVL.

This chain's CDR3 is CASSLTGMIEKLFF. The CDR3 region has the DNA TGTGCCAGCAGTTTGACAGGAATGATCGAAAAACTGTTTTTT. The rearrangement joins TRBV6-6 to TRBJ1-4; tentatively, D is TRBD1 (6 bases). The CDR3 spans 14 residues. CDR1 MNHNY and CDR2 SVGAGI come from the germline V gene (reference sequence). With 4 bases removed from V and 8 bases from J, the gap between germline ends came to 14 bases.